These 13 T cell receptor beta chains share one sample of origin, sequenced in a study of OX40 agonist ivuxolimab in advanced cancers. Sequenced by immunoSEQ multiplex PCR; TCRdb stores in-frame clones only, minus some. This table holds approximately 74,000 clones, over 75% found once. The sample was CD4+ or CD8+ T cells sorted from blood, taken in a trial of the OX40 agonist ivuxolimab. All receptors derive from an adult with an advanced solid tumor such as melanoma, head and neck, liver or kidney cancer.

This chain joins TRBV7-8 and TRBJ2-5, with 8 bases lining up with TRBD2. The CDR3 sequence is 15 residues long. The ends lost 1 base at V and 5 bases at J; junction bases unmatched: 6. The germline V gene has CDR1 SGHVS and CDR2 FQNEAQ. CDR3 sequence (DNA): TGTGCCAGCAGCTTAGTGGGACTAGGGTCTGAGACCCAGTACTTC. Translated, it gives CASSLVGLGSETQYF.

This rearrangement joins TRBV5-8 to TRBJ2-5, with 8 bases that match TRBD2. V gave up 0 bases and J gave up 5 bases; unmatched junction bases: 6. CDR3 length: 15 residues. CDR1 SGHTS and CDR2 YDEGEE come from the germline V gene. CDR3 in amino acids: CASSLAAGVWETQYF. The CDR3 DNA sequence: TGTGCCAGCAGCTTGGCAGCGGGAGTTTGGGAGACCCAGTACTTC.

This sequence joins TRBV7-2 and TRBJ2-3; 7 nucleotides match TRBD2. The V and J ends lost 1 base and 6 bases, in that order; junction bases with no gene match: 10. The CDR3 runs to 16 residues. The germline V gene has CDR1 SGHTA and CDR2 FQGNSA. The CDR3 coding sequence is TGTGCCAGCAGCTTAGGGACTAGTGGTCGTCGGGATACGCAGTATTTT. It translates to CASSLGTSGRRDTQYF.

This clone was detected only once. The chain recombines TRBV7-3 with TRBJ2-5; TRBD1 agrees at 8 bases. The V gene end was trimmed by 2 bases and the J gene end by 5 bases; junction bases not matched to a gene: 7. The V gene's germline CDR1 is SGHTA and CDR2 FQGTGA. The CDR3 extends over 15 amino acids. CDR3 nucleotides: TGTGCCAGCAGCTTAGGGGCAGGGGGCATTGAGACCCAGTACTTC. It is translated as CASSLGAGGIETQYF.

The J gene is TRBJ2-1, the V gene TRBV7-2; 7 bases agree with TRBD1. From germline, CDR1 is SGHTA and CDR2 FQGNSA. The junction had 4 bases not matched to a gene; V was cut back by 4 bases and J by 4 bases. This CDR3 is built from 14 residues. The CDR3 sequence: CASSSGQVYNEQFF. DNA for the CDR3: TGTGCCAGCAGCTCCGGACAGGTATACAATGAGCAGTTCTTC.

This rearrangement joins TRBV4-3 to TRBJ1-3; D gene unclear. V was trimmed by 0 bases and J by 3 bases, leaving 12 bases between them. The CDR3 is 16 residues long. Germline loops: CDR1 LGHNA, CDR2 YSLEER. The CDR3 DNA sequence: TGCGCCAGCAGCCAAGAACTTCCCCGTAGTGGAAACACCATATATTTT. It specifies CASSQELPRSGNTIYF.

The rearrangement joins TRBV9 to TRBJ2-5, with unresolved D. CDR1 and CDR2 from the germline V gene are SGDLS and YYNGEE. The CDR3 has 15 amino acids. V was shortened by 4 bases and J by 4 bases, with 17 bases between the two germline ends. CDR3 coding DNA: TGTGCCAGCAGCCCGCGTTCTGGGTTCATAGAGACCCAGTACTTC. This gives the protein CASSPRSGFIETQYF.

The chain recombines TRBV27 with TRBJ2-7, with 14 bases matching TRBD2. Germline trimming cut 7 bases from V and 2 bases from J; bases unmatched to any gene: 4. The CDR3 totals 15 residues. Germline assignment: CDR1 MNHEY and CDR2 SMNVEV (reference sequence). CDR3 region: CASNRLAGGPYEQYF. The DNA for the CDR3 is TGTGCCAGCAACCGACTAGCGGGAGGGCCCTACGAGCAGTACTTC.

V usage is TRBV7-9 and J usage is TRBJ1-1; D is ambiguous. The CDR3 has 15 amino acids. The germline CDR1 and CDR2 sequences are SEHNR and FQNEAQ (reference sequence). Trimming pared 1 base from V and 4 bases from J, leaving 13 bases between. The DNA for the CDR3 is TGTGCCAGCAGCTTAGGAGCAGCCCTGACCACTGAAGCTTTCTTT. Its translation is CASSLGAALTTEAFF.

This clone was recorded only once. The genes are TRBV19 and TRBJ2-1; the D is unclear. The CDR3 contains 13 residues. Looked up from germline, CDR1 is LNHDA and CDR2 is SQIVND (reference sequence). V lost 4 bases, J lost 8 bases, and 12 bases lay in between. DNA for the CDR3: TGTGCCAGTAGTACCCTAGGCCCCTATGAGCAGTTCTTC. Its translation: CASSTLGPYEQFF. The complete variable domain, with remaining parts taken from reference TRBV19 and TRBJ2-1, reads DGGITQSPKYLFRKEGQNVTLSCEQNLNHDAMYWYRQDPGQGLRLIYYSQIVNDFQKGDIAEGYSVSREKKESFPLTVTSAQKNPTAFYLCASSTLGPYEQFFGPGTRLTVL.

The J gene is TRBJ2-7, the V gene TRBV6-5, with D unresolved. The CDR3 length is 12 residues. The V end was cut by 4 bases, the J end by 2 bases, with 6 bases between. Looked up from germline, CDR1 is MNHEY and CDR2 is SVGAGI. The CDR3: CASSSDTYEQYF. Here the CDR3 DNA reads TGTGCCAGCAGTTCCGATACCTACGAGCAGTACTTC.

Written as DNA, the CDR3 is TGTGCCAGCAGCTTGGCCCCACCCACCTACGAGCAGTACTTC. This gives the protein CASSLAPPTYEQYF. This chain uses TRBV5-4 with TRBJ2-7; no reliable D call. The CDR3 sequence is 14 residues long. V was cut by 0 bases and J by 2 bases, with 9 bases left in between. Germline V CDR1 and CDR2: SGHNT, YYREEE (reference sequence).

The V gene is TRBV11-1, the J gene TRBJ2-1, with 12 bases identical to TRBD2. The CDR3 totals 17 residues. Losses at the gene ends were 3 bases for V and 2 bases for J; bases not matched to a gene: 5. The V gene's germline CDR1 is SGHAT and CDR2 FQDESV (reference sequence). CDR3 DNA: TGTGCCAGCAGCTTCGGACTAGCGGGGAAAACCTACAATGAGCAGTTCTTC. It translates to CASSFGLAGKTYNEQFF.